This TCR beta chain was identified during a study of blood T cells in healthy people across ages. General study points: No one knew whether donors had CMV, which possibly confounded expanded clonotype changes. A greater number of naive CD4+ cells and higher diversity distinguished long-lived donors from aged donors.

This clonotype is a singleton in its sample. Its antigen is unidentified. Next came a second PCR, run for roughly 6 to 11 cycles, which used a sample-barcoded 5' primer along with a J-beta primer mix. A template-switch adaptor that had 12 random nucleotides put a tag on each cDNA molecule. TCRdb reprocessed the 5' RACE reads via MiXCR and lists one record per CDR3 protein. The sample lists hundreds of thousands of distinct CDR3 sequences, approximately 50% occurring once. The CDR3 extends over 15 amino acids. The V gene's germline CDR1 is MDHEN and CDR2 SYDVKM. V lost 4 bases to trimming and J lost 5 bases, with 12 bases between them.

V and J are TRBV28 and TRBJ1-6, with D unresolved. Input material: blood. This clonotype was sampled from a woman aged 60-75 years in good health. The CDR3 sequence is CASSWQALDNSPLHF. The CDR3 DNA sequence: TGTGCCAGCAGTTGGCAGGCCCTCGATAATTCACCCCTCCACTTT.